This T cell receptor beta chain stems from a study of blood T cell repertoires in COVID-19. Study as a whole: PBMCs, B-cell-depleted T cells, or T cells were the source of the cDNA or gDNA that made up the material.

Per the original data handling: How many nucleated cells were present was estimated from reference gene primer amplification. Sequencing used immunoSEQ multiplex PCR; TCRdb keeps in-frame clones, though not all of them. V, J and clone size derive from that table, while D and trimming were established from the DNA sequence. In the table there are some 120,000 clones, 85% to 90% of which are singletons. The sequenced sample was peripheral blood. The receptor's source is a human donor in a cohort sampled during active COVID-19.

The CDR3 sequence: CASSESSGRASNEQFF. The CDR3, as DNA: TGCGCCAGCAGTGAGTCTAGCGGGAGAGCGAGCAATGAGCAGTTCTTC. This chain joins TRBV10-1 and TRBJ2-1; 9 bases align to TRBD2. This CDR3 region has 16 residues. The V and J ends lost 0 bases and 6 bases, in that order; junction bases with no gene match: 6. Germline CDR1 WNHNN, CDR2 SYGVQD (reference sequence).